This T cell receptor (beta chain) was retrieved from a study of blood T cell repertoires in COVID-19. Study-level background: The study drew acute and convalescent COVID-19 samples from the United States, Italy and Spain.

Some clones are missing from TCRdb's copy, which holds only in-frame ones; the method was immunoSEQ multiplex PCR. The sample carries under 200,000 clones, approximately 80% recorded once. This CDR3 comprises 15 residues. Germline lookup yields CDR1 SGDLS and CDR2 YYNGEE. V lost 0 bases and J lost 4; bases outside the gene matches: 4. The sequence came from a man in his forties or fifties who had recovered from COVID-19. The chain has TRBV9 and TRBJ2-3; 8 positions agree with TRBD2. The sequencing sample was made of PBMCs or T cells enriched from blood (not recorded which). The CDR3 region has the DNA TGTGCCAGCAGCGTAGTCTCCGGGGGGGCAGATACGCAGTATTTT. Translation gives CASSVVSGGADTQYF.